The 9 T cell receptor beta chains in this list originate from one sample, sequenced in a study of response to subunit inactivated influenza vaccine. TCRdb reprocessed the RT-PCR reads with MiXCR, giving one entry per CDR3 protein. This sample has around 580,000 distinct CDR3 sequences; 12% occur once, and the top ten carry 10% to 13%. The material sequenced was PBMCs from blood, taken on the day of vaccination. Every receptor here comes from a man in his fifties who received an inactivated influenza vaccine.

This clonotype was seen a handful of times. V and J are TRBV28 and TRBJ2-6; possibly TRBD2 for D (6 bases). Trimming left V 5 bases short and J 0 bases short, with 17 bases between. Per the germline V gene, CDR1 is MDHEN and CDR2 is SYDVKM. The CDR3 is made up of 18 amino acids. The CDR3 region is CASSPSAGTFSGANVLTF. In DNA form, the CDR3 reads TGTGCCAGCAGTCCCTCGGCGGGGACTTTCTCTGGGGCCAACGTCCTGACTTTC.

In this sample, this clonotype turned up many times. The J gene is TRBJ2-1, the V gene TRBV10-3; no clear D gene. Trimming took 2 bases from V and 8 from J, leaving 4 bases between them. The CDR3 extends over 11 amino acids. Germline loops: CDR1 ENHRY, CDR2 SYGVKD. The CDR3 here is CAISEADEQFF. The CDR3 coding sequence is TGTGCCATCAGTGAGGCCGATGAGCAGTTCTTC.

This clonotype was recorded a few times. CDR3 sequence: CASSEFGKQDQPQHF. CDR3 DNA sequence: TGTGCCAGCAGTGAATTCGGCAAACAAGATCAGCCCCAGCATTTT. V gene TRBV6-1 combines with J gene TRBJ1-5; D not resolved. Germline loops: CDR1 MNHNS, CDR2 SASEGT. V gave up 2 bases and J gave up 5 bases, with 13 bases separating them. The length of the CDR3 is 15 residues.

CDR3 residues: CASSLFPDSYEQYF. The CDR3 DNA sequence: TGTGCCAGCAGTTTATTTCCGGATTCCTACGAGCAGTACTTC. The chain has TRBV27 and TRBJ2-7; D is undetermined. The CDR3 has 14 amino acids. V lost 1 base and J 1 base, leaving 8 bases between the germline ends. Germline loops: CDR1 MNHEY, CDR2 SMNVEV (reference sequence).

The chain recombines TRBV24-1 with TRBJ2-1; D unresolved. CDR3 size: 14 residues. With 3 bases removed from V and 4 bases from J, the gap between germline ends came to 9 bases. The V gene's germline CDR1 is KGHDR and CDR2 SFDVKD. For the CDR3, the DNA is TGTGCCACCAGTGATAAGGCTACTTACAATGAGCAGTTCTTC. It specifies CATSDKATYNEQFF.

The chain employs TRBV5-1 and TRBJ1-1; D unclear. Germline CDR1 is SGHRS and CDR2 is YFSETQ. Trimming stripped 1 base from V and 5 bases from J, with 12 bases between. The CDR3 length is 14 residues. The CDR3, as DNA: TGCGCCAGCAGCTTGTCCTGGGTTGGTACTGAAGCTTTCTTT. Its translation: CASSLSWVGTEAFF. Full variable domain (outside the CDR3, taken from reference TRBV5-1 and TRBJ1-1): KAGVTQTPRYLIKTRGQQVTLSCSPISGHRSVSWYQQTPGQGLQFLFEYFSETQRNKGNFPGRFSGRQFSNSRSEMNVSTLELGDSALYLCASSLSWVGTEAFFGQGTRLTVV.

V gene TRBV20-1 combines with J gene TRBJ1-5; D is ambiguous. Trimming removed 1 base from V and 1 base from J, with 11 bases in between. Germline V gene data show CDR1 as DFQATT and CDR2 as SNEGSKA (reference sequence). CDR3 size: 15 residues. CDR3 coding DNA: TGCAGTGCTAGAGTCGGATACAGAAGCAATCAGCCCCAGCATTTT. As protein: CSARVGYRSNQPQHF.

This clonotype was counted a few times. This CDR3 is CASLTGGYDGELFF. CDR3 coding DNA: TGTGCCAGCCTGACAGGGGGCTACGACGGGGAGCTGTTTTTT. The rearrangement joins TRBV10-3 to TRBJ2-2, with 10 bases identical to TRBD1. Germline CDR1 ENHRY, CDR2 SYGVKD. The CDR3 covers 14 residues. V lost 10 bases to trimming and J lost 7 bases; unmatched junction nucleotides: 9.

The chain couples TRBV12-3 or TRBV12-4 to TRBJ2-1, with D possibly TRBD1 on 6 matching bases. This CDR3 is 12 amino acids long. V lost 6 bases to trimming and J lost 6 bases, with 9 bases between them. The CDR3 nucleotides are TGTGCCAGCAGGGGGGCATCCAATGAGCAGTTCTTC. Encoded protein: CASRGASNEQFF.